This T cell receptor (beta chain) was recovered during a study of molecular identifiers for immune sequencing clone quantification. About the study: Replicate RNA came from 20,000 or 100,000 naive CD8 cells and was split five ways, and four parts were sequenced. Study observations and caveats: Over 97% of CMV-specific effector molecules, but under 1% of naive ones, were in clones above 20 copies.

This clonotype was observed a handful of times. Its antigen is not identified. This CDR3 region has 14 residues. CDR1 and CDR2 (germline): MNHEY, SMNVEV (reference sequence). V lost 5 bases and J lost 7; bases outside the gene matches: 10. TCRdb independently ran MiXCR on the PCR reads; one entry per CDR3 protein. The sample contains around 40,000 distinct CDR3 sequences, 15% to 20% of which appear only once. The source is a human donor in good health. Some libraries in this study had Jurkat cell RNA spiked in. Sequencing used naive CD8+ T cells from blood, with Jurkat cell RNA spiked in. Subset here: FACS-sorted CD8+CD4-CCR7+CD45RA+ naive T cells. The V call is TRBV27, the J call TRBJ1-1; TRBD1 matches at 7 bases. As DNA, the CDR3 is TGTGCCAGCAGTATTGGACAGGAAAGATATGAAGCTTTCTTT. It codes for CASSIGQERYEAFF.